These 8 T cell receptor beta chains originate from one sample sequenced in a study of post-analysis software for immune sequencing data. No antigens are known for them. Study results and caveats: Controls showed lower frequencies than patients for several TRBV segments, and TRBV5-6, TRBV5-1 and TRBV20-1 were among these.

Researchers reported that TCR beta cDNA libraries carried unique molecular identifiers. TCRdb passed the PCR reads through MiXCR, listing each CDR3 protein once. The table has fewer than 700,000 distinct CDR3 sequences, 40% to 50% seen once. Sequencing was performed on blood. The receptors stem from a girl between 5 and 17 years old with multiple sclerosis.

This clonotype showed up just once. This sequence joins TRBV12-3 or TRBV12-4 and TRBJ1-4, with D possibly TRBD1 on 5 matching bases. The CDR3 consists of 14 residues. The V end lost 5 bases, the J end lost 7 bases, and 14 bases lay between the germline ends. This CDR3 reads CASSPWGVGEKLFF. Here the CDR3 DNA reads TGTGCCAGCAGTCCCTGGGGGGTCGGTGAAAAACTGTTTTTT.

This clonotype was counted a single time. The CDR3, as DNA: TGTGCCAGCATCGACCATATGAACACTGAAGCTTTCTTT. Protein product: CASIDHMNTEAFF. V gene TRBV27 combines with J gene TRBJ1-1; no reliable D call. The CDR3 loop spans 13 amino acids. Trimming removed 7 bases from V and 0 bases from J, with 9 bases in between. The germline V gene encodes CDR1 MNHEY and CDR2 SMNVEV (reference sequence).

The chain uses TRBV20-1 and TRBJ2-7, with D possibly TRBD2 on 5 matching bases. V lost 1 base to trimming and J lost 5 bases, with 12 bases between them. Germline CDR1 is DFQATT and CDR2 is SNEGSKA (reference sequence). The CDR3 totals 13 residues. CDR3 DNA sequence: TGCAGTGCTAGAGCCGGAGGAAGGGACGAGCAGTACTTC. Translation: CSARAGGRDEQYF.

This chain joins TRBV7-2 and TRBJ2-7; 8 nucleotides align to TRBD1. V gave up 1 base and J gave up 3 bases; unmatched junction bases: 5. This CDR3 has 15 amino acids. From germline, CDR1 is SGHTA and CDR2 FQGNSA. Here the CDR3 DNA reads TGTGCCAGCAGCTTAGGGGGACAGGTGTTCTACGAGCAGTACTTC. Protein sequence: CASSLGGQVFYEQYF. The full variable domain, in which reference TRBV7-2 and TRBJ2-7 provide the parts outside the CDR3, is GAGVSQSPSNKVTEKGKDVELRCDPISGHTALYWYRQSLGQGLEFLIYFQGNSAPDKSGLPSDRFSAERTGGSVSTLTIQRTQQEDSAVYLCASSLGGQVFYEQYFGPGTRLTVT.

The chain couples TRBV12-3 or TRBV12-4 to TRBJ2-1; no definite D call. Trimming removed 4 bases from V and 0 bases from J, with 13 bases in between. The CDR3 length is 16 residues. The CDR3 DNA sequence: TGTGCCAGCAGTTCCTGGACCGCGAGCTCCTACAATGAGCAGTTCTTC. Protein product: CASSSWTASSYNEQFF.

The chain's CDR3 is CAISGSPSPGLAVQETQYF. CDR3 in DNA: TGTGCCATCAGTGGTTCCCCATCCCCCGGACTAGCGGTTCAAGAGACCCAGTACTTC. The chain couples TRBV10-3 to TRBJ2-5, with 10 bases matching TRBD2. The CDR3 has 19 amino acids. Germline V lookup: CDR1 ENHRY, CDR2 SYGVKD. Trimming cost V 4 bases and J 2 bases; bases outside gene matches: 16.

The CDR3 protein is CASTYWTNTEAFF. In DNA form, the CDR3 reads TGTGCCAGCACATATTGGACAAACACTGAAGCTTTCTTT. The chain recombines TRBV14 with TRBJ1-1; TRBD1 is a possible D gene (5 bases). V dropped 7 bases and J dropped 2 bases, with 11 bases sitting between them. Germline loops: CDR1 SGHDN, CDR2 FVKESK. The CDR3 sequence is 13 residues long.

This clonotype was seen repeatedly, ten times or more. The rearrangement uses TRBV29-1 and TRBJ2-3; TRBD2 matches at 7 bases. The CDR3 totals 14 residues. Germline V lookup: CDR1 SQVTM, CDR2 ANQGSEA. The V segment lost 8 bases and the J segment 6 bases; nucleotides outside the gene matches: 14. In nucleotides, the CDR3 is TGCAGCATGGTCGGGGACGGGAGGACGGATACGCAGTATTTT. The encoded protein is CSMVGDGRTDTQYF.